This TCR beta chain was sequenced during a study of cytomegalovirus exposure and HLA in healthy donors. Looking at the study overall: Ancestry clustering placed roughly 86% of roughly 400 genotyped donors in the Caucasian-associated cluster.

Turning to this clone: Its matching antigen is unknown.

The V gene's germline CDR1 is MNHNY and CDR2 SVGAGI (reference sequence). V was clipped by 7 bases and J by 7 bases, with 21 bases between them. CDR3 size: 15 residues. This PCR relied on a set of 60 Vbeta primers and 13 Jbeta primers. Authors' methods: A later analysis counted 70 million to 85 million unique TCR beta chains, around 11 million shared. The assay was immunoSEQ multiplex PCR, and TCRdb's table has in-frame clones only and misses some. Clonal size and the V and J genes are those of that table, whereas D and trimming came from the DNA. Of about 140,000 clones listed, roughly 73% are singletons. Overall study findings and caveats: Apparent HLA restriction characterized most CMV-associated TCR beta chains in a later analysis. Cytomegalovirus-associated status was assigned to more than 150 TCR beta chains.

This sequence joins TRBV6-6 and TRBJ2-3, with a tentative D call TRBD2 (7 bases). This clonotype originated in a middle-aged man in good health and CMV-seronegative. Sequenced material: PBMCs. The CDR3 loop reads CASTLGGGGQYTQYF. Here the CDR3 DNA reads TGTGCCAGCACCTTAGGAGGGGGGGGCCAATATACGCAGTATTTT.